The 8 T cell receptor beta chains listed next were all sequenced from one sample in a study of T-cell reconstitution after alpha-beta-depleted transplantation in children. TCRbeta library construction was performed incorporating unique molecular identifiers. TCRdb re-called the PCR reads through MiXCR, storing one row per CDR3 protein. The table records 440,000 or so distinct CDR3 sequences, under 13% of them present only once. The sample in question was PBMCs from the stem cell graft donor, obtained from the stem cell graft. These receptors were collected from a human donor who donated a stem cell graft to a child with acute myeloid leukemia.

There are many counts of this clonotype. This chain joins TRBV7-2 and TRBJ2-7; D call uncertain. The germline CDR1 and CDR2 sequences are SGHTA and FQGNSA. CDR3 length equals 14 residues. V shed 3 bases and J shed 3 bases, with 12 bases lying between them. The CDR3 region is CASSFIGFNYEQYF. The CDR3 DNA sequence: TGTGCCAGCAGCTTCATAGGATTCAACTACGAGCAGTACTTC.

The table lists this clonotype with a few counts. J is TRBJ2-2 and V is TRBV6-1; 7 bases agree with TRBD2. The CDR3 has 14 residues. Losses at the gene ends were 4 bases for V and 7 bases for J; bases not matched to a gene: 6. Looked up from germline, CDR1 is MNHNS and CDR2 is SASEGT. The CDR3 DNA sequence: TGTGCCAGCAGTGTCCGTTCGGGGGGCGGGGAGCTGTTTTTT. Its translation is CASSVRSGGGELFF.

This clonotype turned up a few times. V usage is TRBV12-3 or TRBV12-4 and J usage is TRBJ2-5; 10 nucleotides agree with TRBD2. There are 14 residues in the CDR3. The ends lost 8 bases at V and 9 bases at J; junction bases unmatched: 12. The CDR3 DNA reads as TGTGCCAGCGGAAAGCGGGGGGGCGAGGGACCCCAGTACTTC. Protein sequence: CASGKRGGEGPQYF.

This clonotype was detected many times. The CDR3 sequence: CASSINLRGTEAFF. In DNA, the CDR3 is TGTGCCAGTAGTATAAACCTCCGAGGCACTGAAGCTTTCTTT. The chain employs TRBV19 and TRBJ1-1; no clear D gene. The CDR3 covers 14 residues. CDR1 and CDR2 (germline): LNHDA, SQIVND (reference sequence). Trimming took off 2 bases at V and 4 bases at J, with 11 bases between the two ends.

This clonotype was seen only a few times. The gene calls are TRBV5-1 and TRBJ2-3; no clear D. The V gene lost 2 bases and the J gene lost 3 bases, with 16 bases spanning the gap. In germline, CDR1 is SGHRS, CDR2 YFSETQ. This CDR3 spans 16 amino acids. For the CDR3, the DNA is TGCGCCAGCAGCTTAGCACTGGCAGGAGAAACAGATACGCAGTATTTT. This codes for CASSLALAGETDTQYF.

Here the CDR3 reads CASSSQPLNEQFF. CDR3 DNA sequence: TGCGCCAGCAGCTCACAGCCTCTCAATGAGCAGTTCTTC. This chain connects TRBV5-1 to TRBJ2-1; D unresolved. The V gene's germline CDR1 is SGHRS and CDR2 YFSETQ. Trimming stripped 3 bases from V and 6 bases from J, with 10 bases between. This CDR3 has 13 amino acids.

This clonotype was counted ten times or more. In DNA form, the CDR3 reads TGTGCCAGCAGCCAGATGGGCGGGGGTGGAGAGACCCAGTACTTC. Translating gives CASSQMGGGGETQYF. The gene calls are TRBV12-3 or TRBV12-4 and TRBJ2-5; 7 bases line up with TRBD2. There are 15 residues in the CDR3. After removal of 6 bases from V and 4 bases from J, the junction contained 11 bases not matched to a gene.

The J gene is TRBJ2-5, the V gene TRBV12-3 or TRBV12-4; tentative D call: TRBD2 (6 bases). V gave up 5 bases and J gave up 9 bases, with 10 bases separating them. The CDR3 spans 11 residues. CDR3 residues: CASSRSGAQYF. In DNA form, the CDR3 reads TGTGCCAGCAGTCGGTCGGGAGCCCAGTACTTC.